This T cell receptor (beta chain) appears in the sequencing data of a study of glioma-infiltrating T cells. Overall study results and limits: Tissue-blood divergence was below expectation in non-neoplastic patients, above in gliomas.

Per the germline V gene, CDR1 is MNHNS and CDR2 is SASEGT. V lost 5 bases to trimming and J lost 8 bases, with 15 bases between them. The CDR3 is made up of 13 amino acids. This clonotype appeared many times. Its specificity is not known. The iRepertoire nested amplicon-rescue multiplex PCR amplified TCR alpha and beta CDR3s from RNA. TCRdb reanalysed the multiplex PCR reads using MiXCR and keeps one entry per CDR3 protein. The sample lists fewer than 200,000 distinct CDR3 sequences, over 40% seen once, with 5.2% in the top ten. The rearrangement uses TRBV6-1 and TRBJ1-1; the D gene is possibly TRBD1 (5 bases). This clonotype originated in a human donor with low-grade glioma or glioblastoma, undergoing nonglioma brain surgery, or in good health (not recorded which). Sequencing input: glioma tissue, nonneoplastic brain tissue, or PBMCs (not recorded which). The CDR3 spells CASSITQGGEAFF. DNA of the CDR3: TGTGCCAGCAGTATCACCCAGGGCGGAGAAGCTTTCTTT.